Sequencing of this TCR beta chain was carried out in a study of CD8+ T cells in alopecia areata. Study-level information: By percentage of affected scalp area, the severity of treated patients was scored. General study results and limits: Under tofacitinib, fewer expanded CD8+ clones appeared among the top 100 scalp clones. Lesional scalp displayed greater clonality than normal scalp, most notably in alopecia totalis/universalis.

In the case of this clone: What it binds is not known.

TCR sequencing used cDNA made by reverse transcription of extracted RNA. Measured with immunoSEQ multiplex PCR; TCRdb has only the in-frame clones, and not every one. This table holds about 190,000 clones, approximately 60% found once. There are 14 residues in the CDR3. The V segment lost 5 bases and the J segment 9 bases; nucleotides outside the gene matches: 10. The germline V gene has CDR1 SGHTA and CDR2 FQGNSA. This sample's treatment: oral pan-JAK inhibitor, 5-10 mg twice daily. Individuals with alopecia areata gave both lesional scalp punch biopsies and peripheral blood for collection. This chain joins TRBV7-2 and TRBJ2-1; TRBD2 aligns across 7 bases. This receptor was identified in a human donor with alopecia areata. This specimen was CD4+ T cells sorted from blood, taken at week 4, from a patient treated with tofacitinib. In DNA form, the CDR3 reads TGTGCCAGCAGCCCCCCCGGGAGGCCCACTGAGCAGTTCTTC. It yields the protein CASSPPGRPTEQFF.